This T cell receptor beta chain was found in a study of metastatic and nonmetastatic thyroid tumors (TCRdb year 2020). In terms of the full investigation: For patients with malignant and with benign thyroid disease, the researchers compared repertoires between peripheral blood samples and tumor or nodule tissue samples. The paper as a whole reports these results and caveats: In both blood and tumor samples, TCR beta diversity was reported to be significantly higher in malignant tumors than in benign nodules.

This clone was seen many times. Its antigen target is currently unknown. Nothing much larger sits one base from this clone, and base qualities are not available. Before undergoing thyroid surgery, none of the patients had been given any kind of treatment. Patient clinical samples collected from about 2012 to 2019 were retrospectively analysed using T-cell receptor beta sequencing. The library was made by PCR. The reads were generated on an Illumina HiSeq 4000. High-throughput sequencing was used to profile the TCR beta-chain CDR3 region of every patient. The study's own analysis went as follows. A classifier to discriminate distant-metastatic papillary thyroid cancer patients was built from CDR3 differences across clinicopathological groups. To measure repertoire diversity the researchers used the Shannon index, while the Morisita-Horn index served to gauge how similar the tumor and blood repertoires were. Clones were called with MiXCR by TCRdb after fastp trimmed the public reads at Q25, and only in-frame beta chains were retained. These V and J calls are TCRdb output, not the study's own analysis. A total of approximately 65,000 clones appear in this sample, less than 5% of them only once. About a fifth of the sample belongs to the ten largest clones.

The V end loses 0 bases and the J end loses 0 bases, and a stretch of 13 bases separates them. Counted from cysteine to phenylalanine, this CDR3 has 17 amino acids. Left in the record is the CDR3 DNA by itself, 51 bases read in frame from the first base. CDR1 SGHRS and CDR2 YFSETQ were looked up in the germline V gene. The sample was blood. The sequence joins TRBV5-1 to TRBJ1-5, with a weak D call of TRBD1 (6 bases match). The receptor's source is a female donor with papillary thyroid cancer or a benign thyroid nodule (not recorded which). Some clones in this sample may be carry-over from other donors' samples. Read as DNA, the sequence is TGCGCCAGCAGCTTGGGGACAGACTTCAATAGCAATCAGCCCCAGCATTTT. Its amino acids are CASSLGTDFNSNQPQHF.